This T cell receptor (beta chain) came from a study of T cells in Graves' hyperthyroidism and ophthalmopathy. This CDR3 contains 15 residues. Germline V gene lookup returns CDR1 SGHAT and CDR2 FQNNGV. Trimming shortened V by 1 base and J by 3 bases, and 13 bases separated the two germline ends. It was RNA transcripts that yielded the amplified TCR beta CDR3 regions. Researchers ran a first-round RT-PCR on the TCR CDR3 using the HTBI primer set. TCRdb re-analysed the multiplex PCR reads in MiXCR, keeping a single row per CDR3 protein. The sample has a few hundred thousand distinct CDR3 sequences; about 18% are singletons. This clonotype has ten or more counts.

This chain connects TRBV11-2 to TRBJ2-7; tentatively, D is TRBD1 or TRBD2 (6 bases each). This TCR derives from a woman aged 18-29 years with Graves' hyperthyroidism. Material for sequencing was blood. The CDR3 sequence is CASSLGRGRLYEQYF. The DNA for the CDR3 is TGTGCCAGCAGCTTAGGCCGGGGGCGCCTCTACGAGCAGTACTTC.